These 32 T cell receptor beta chains came from one sample sequenced in a study of control samples from healthy donors and cancer patients. Produced via immunoSEQ multiplex PCR; TCRdb's table is partial and in-frame only. This table has around 170,000 clones, roughly 89% appearing once. Source material: blood. All receptors come from a woman between 45 and 65 years old in good health.

V usage is TRBV6-2 or TRBV6-3 and J usage is TRBJ1-5, with TRBD1 matching 8 bases. Per germline, CDR1 MNHEY and CDR2 SVGEGT. Trimming cost V 6 bases and J 0 bases; bases outside gene matches: 10. The CDR3 covers 17 residues. CDR3 loop: CASSLRDRRYSNQPQHF. The CDR3 coding sequence is TGTGCCAGCAGCCTCCGGGACAGGCGTTATAGCAATCAGCCCCAGCATTTT.

The chain couples TRBV7-2 to TRBJ1-5; no firm D call. The V gene lost 6 bases and the J gene lost 0 bases, with 6 bases spanning the gap. Per the germline V gene, CDR1 is SGHTA and CDR2 is FQGNSA. The CDR3 runs to 13 residues. CDR3 in amino acids: CASSPDSNQPQHF. The CDR3 DNA sequence: TGTGCCAGCAGTCCTGATAGCAATCAGCCCCAGCATTTT.

In regard to this clone: This could be a read error, since a much larger clone is one nucleotide away. CDR3 sequence (DNA): TGTGCCAGCAGCCCGACAGGGGGGGGTCAGCCCCAGCATTTT. This encodes CASSPTGGGQPQHF. V is TRBV6-5 and J is TRBJ1-5; 9 positions match TRBD1. This CDR3 contains 14 residues. J was trimmed by 6 bases and V by 6 bases; bases with no gene match: 6. From germline, CDR1 is MNHEY and CDR2 SVGAGI.

The rearrangement links TRBV7-2 to TRBJ2-4; no clear D gene. The CDR3 is made up of 12 amino acids. Trimming left V 9 bases short and J 9 bases short, with 15 bases between. From germline, CDR1 is SGHTA and CDR2 FQGNSA. CDR3 nucleotide sequence: TGTGCCAGTAGTAGCTACCTAGGCATTCAGTACTTC. The encoded protein is CASSSYLGIQYF. The full variable domain, in which reference TRBV7-2 and TRBJ2-4 provide the parts outside the CDR3, is GAGVSQSPSNKVTEKGKDVELRCDPISGHTALYWYRQSLGQGLEFLIYFQGNSAPDKSGLPSDRFSAERTGGSVSTLTIQRTQQEDSAVYLCASSSYLGIQYFGAGTRLSVL.

The CDR3: CASSSTGTVGLNTEAFF. The CDR3 nucleotides are TGTGCCAGCAGTTCGACAGGGACCGTGGGCCTGAACACTGAAGCTTTCTTT. The chain joins TRBV27 to TRBJ1-1; 7 bases line up with TRBD1. Trimming cost V 4 bases and J 0 bases; bases outside gene matches: 11. The CDR3 loop spans 17 amino acids. Per germline, CDR1 MNHEY and CDR2 SMNVEV (reference sequence).

The chain carries TRBV5-1 and TRBJ1-5; D gene unclear. The CDR3 has 14 residues. Germline CDR1 and CDR2: SGHRS and YFSETQ. The V end was cut by 0 bases, the J end by 6 bases, with 10 bases between. The chain's CDR3 is CASSLGSPGQPQHF. CDR3 nucleotide sequence: TGCGCCAGCAGCTTGGGGTCTCCGGGTCAGCCCCAGCATTTT.

CDR3 sequence: CAISREQGGSSGNTIYF. Written as DNA, the CDR3 is TGTGCCATCAGCCGAGAACAGGGTGGCTCCTCTGGAAACACCATATATTTT. V usage is TRBV10-3 and J usage is TRBJ1-3; D possibly corresponds to TRBD1 (6 bases). The CDR3 consists of 17 residues. The germline V gene encodes CDR1 ENHRY and CDR2 SYGVKD. V was cut by 6 bases and J by 0 bases, with 18 bases left in between.

The V and J genes are TRBV5-1 and TRBJ2-1; D is ambiguous. The V end lost 4 bases, the J end lost 5 bases, and 10 bases lay between the germline ends. This CDR3 is built from 13 residues. Germline lookup yields CDR1 SGHRS and CDR2 YFSETQ. The CDR3 DNA sequence: TGCGCCAGCAGCGGCTGGCTGAACAATGAGCAGTTCTTC. Protein: CASSGWLNNEQFF.

This chain connects TRBV19 to TRBJ1-2; possible D gene TRBD1, 5 bases. The CDR3 runs to 16 residues. Germline V gene data show CDR1 as LNHDA and CDR2 as SQIVND (reference sequence). Trimming removed 7 bases from V and 0 bases from J, with 18 bases in between. The CDR3 DNA is TGTGCCAGTATAGGGGCAGCCTCCGAGACTAACTATGGCTACACCTTC. It yields the protein CASIGAASETNYGYTF.

This chain's CDR3 is CATSDSQGDYSGANVLTF. The CDR3 nucleotides are TGTGCCACCAGTGATTCCCAGGGAGATTACTCTGGGGCCAACGTCCTGACTTTC. The rearrangement joins TRBV24-1 to TRBJ2-6; the D gene could be TRBD1 or TRBD2 (5 bases each). Between the trimmed V and J ends, which lost 2 bases and 0 bases, there was a span of 13 bases. The CDR3 totals 18 residues. The V gene's germline CDR1 is KGHDR and CDR2 SFDVKD.

V and J are TRBV2 and TRBJ2-5; D call uncertain. V lost 6 bases and J 0 bases, leaving 2 bases between the germline ends. Germline V gene lookup returns CDR1 SNHLY and CDR2 FYNNEI. The CDR3 extends over 11 amino acids. Written as DNA, the CDR3 is TGTGCCAGCAGAAACCAAGAGACCCAGTACTTC. This codes for CASRNQETQYF.

The chain combines TRBV5-4 with TRBJ2-1; 8 nucleotides align to TRBD2. J gave up 6 bases and V 0 bases, and 5 bases lay outside the gene matches. Germline loops: CDR1 SGHNT, CDR2 YYREEE (reference sequence). The CDR3 is 15 amino acids. CDR3 amino acids: CASSLGGLGTNEQFF. Written as DNA, the CDR3 is TGTGCCAGCAGCTTGGGGGGACTAGGTACCAATGAGCAGTTCTTC.

The chain recombines TRBV28 with TRBJ1-1; D gene uncertain. Deletions cut 2 bases from V and 8 bases from J, with 12 bases between. The V gene's germline CDR1 is MDHEN and CDR2 SYDVKM. CDR3 length equals 13 residues. In nucleotides, the CDR3 is TGTGCCAGCAGTTTAGGGCGGGAGAAAGAAGCTTTCTTT. The encoded protein is CASSLGREKEAFF.

This clone was counted once. DNA of the CDR3: TGTGCCAGCAGCTTACTAGCGGGGGGGCCCCAAGAGACCCAGTACTTC. This encodes CASSLLAGGPQETQYF. The V call is TRBV5-4, the J call TRBJ2-5; 13 bases map to TRBD2. V lost 2 bases, J lost 1 base, and 2 bases stayed unmatched. The CDR3 consists of 16 residues. The germline gives CDR1 SGHNT, CDR2 YYREEE (reference sequence). The whole variable domain, remainder taken from reference TRBV5-4 and TRBJ2-5, is ETGVTQSPTHLIKTRGQQVTLRCSSQSGHNTVSWYQQALGQGPQFIFQYYREEENGRGNFPPRFSGLQFPNYSSELNVNALELDDSALYLCASSLLAGGPQETQYFGPGTRLLVL.

The chain couples TRBV7-6 to TRBJ2-3; no firm D call. The CDR3 consists of 15 residues. Germline values: CDR1 SGHVS, CDR2 FNYEAQ. Trimming cost V 5 bases and J 3 bases, with 15 bases left between them. The CDR3 here is CASSDHHLGTDTQYF. The CDR3 DNA follows: TGTGCCAGCAGCGATCATCACCTGGGGACAGATACGCAGTATTTT.

This clone was seen once. This chain links TRBV5-4 with TRBJ2-5; 10 positions agree with TRBD1. The junction had 11 bases not matched to a gene; V was cut back by 4 bases and J by 5 bases. CDR1 and CDR2 from the germline V gene are SGHNT and YYREEE (reference sequence). The CDR3 is 16 residues long. CDR3 sequence (DNA): TGTGCCAGCAGCGCGGGCCCCCCGGGACAGGGGGAGACCCAGTACTTC. Amino acid sequence: CASSAGPPGQGETQYF.

The gene calls are TRBV27 and TRBJ2-1; 8 nucleotides agree with TRBD2. CDR3 length: 16 amino acids. With 0 bases clipped from V and 5 bases from J, the junction kept 6 bases outside the gene matches. The germline gives CDR1 MNHEY, CDR2 SMNVEV (reference sequence). CDR3 in amino acids: CASSLSWLAGNNEQFF. The CDR3 bases are TGTGCCAGCAGTTTATCATGGTTAGCGGGGAACAATGAGCAGTTCTTC.

This sequence joins TRBV5-1 and TRBJ1-4, with D possibly matching TRBD1 (6 bases). Germline V gives CDR1 SGHRS, CDR2 YFSETQ. The CDR3 is 15 amino acids. The V end was cut by 5 bases, the J end by 3 bases, with 14 bases between. CDR3 loop: CASRITGRANEKLFF. The CDR3 coding sequence is TGCGCCAGCAGGATAACAGGGCGGGCTAATGAAAAACTGTTTTTT.

This chain joins TRBV18 and TRBJ1-4; no reliable D call. The V and J ends lost 3 bases and 4 bases respectively, with 9 bases between them. This CDR3 has 14 amino acids. The germline V gene has CDR1 KGHSH and CDR2 LQKENI. The CDR3 region is CASSPDGDNEKLFF. DNA of the CDR3: TGTGCCAGCTCACCGGACGGGGATAATGAAAAACTGTTTTTT.

The V gene is TRBV24-1, the J gene TRBJ2-7; 7 bases are a match to TRBD1. Germline V CDR1 and CDR2: KGHDR, SFDVKD. The CDR3 contains 14 residues. The ends lost 4 bases at V and 2 bases at J; junction bases unmatched: 4. In DNA form, the CDR3 reads TGTGCCACCAGTGACACAGGGGACACCTACGAGCAGTACTTC. Translated, it gives CATSDTGDTYEQYF.

The chain links TRBV5-6 to TRBJ2-2; no reliable D call. The ends were cut back, 0 bases at V and 4 bases at J, with 7 bases in the middle. The CDR3 sequence is 14 residues long. Germline V gene sequence: CDR1 SGHDT, CDR2 YYEEEE. The CDR3 DNA sequence: TGTGCCAGCAGCTTGGTATCAGTCACCGGGGAGCTGTTTTTT. This codes for CASSLVSVTGELFF.

The V and J genes are TRBV5-4 and TRBJ1-1; D is ambiguous. CDR1 and CDR2 (germline): SGHNT, YYREEE (reference sequence). The V end was cut by 2 bases, the J end by 6 bases, with 11 bases between. CDR3 length: 13 residues. The CDR3 region is CASSFDSFAEAFF. CDR3 in DNA: TGTGCCAGCAGCTTCGATAGTTTCGCTGAAGCTTTCTTT.

V is TRBV14 and J is TRBJ2-7; 8 bases map to TRBD2. Germline values: CDR1 SGHDN, CDR2 FVKESK. The CDR3 contains 14 residues. V was pared by 4 bases and J by 6 bases, with 8 bases of the junction left unmatched. The CDR3 reads CASSPPGGEPEQYF. The CDR3 nucleotides read TGTGCCAGCAGCCCCCCCGGGGGGGAGCCCGAGCAGTACTTC.

The chain is built from TRBV18 and TRBJ1-1; D is uncertain. V was trimmed by 3 bases and J by 0 bases, leaving 8 bases between them. Germline CDR1 KGHSH, CDR2 LQKENI. The CDR3 runs 14 residues. DNA for the CDR3: TGTGCCAGCTCACCGGTGGAATTGAACACTGAAGCTTTCTTT. This sequence encodes CASSPVELNTEAFF.

This chain uses TRBV5-5 with TRBJ1-1, with a weak D call TRBD1 (5 bases). The germline gives CDR1 SGHKS, CDR2 YYEKEE (reference sequence). V was pared by 5 bases and J by 4 bases, with 15 bases between. This CDR3 region has 14 residues. The CDR3 nucleotides are TGTGCCAGCAGACCGGGGGGGACTAGCACTGAAGCTTTCTTT. Amino acid sequence: CASRPGGTSTEAFF.

The gene calls are TRBV28 and TRBJ2-1; D gene uncertain. The V and J ends lost 3 bases and 9 bases respectively, with 6 bases between them. The CDR3 contains 11 residues. The germline gives CDR1 MDHEN, CDR2 SYDVKM. As DNA, the CDR3 is TGTGCCAGCAGTTTTAGAGGTGAGCAGTTCTTC. Protein: CASSFRGEQFF.

The chain carries TRBV9 and TRBJ1-1, with TRBD1 matching over 9 bases. Germline loops: CDR1 SGDLS, CDR2 YYNGEE. Trimming at V came to 6 bases and at J to 5 bases, leaving 8 bases not matched to a gene. The CDR3 runs to 14 residues. The DNA for the CDR3 is TGTGCCAGCAACTTGGGACAGGGTGGAACTGAAGCTTTCTTT. It codes for CASNLGQGGTEAFF.

This clone was seen many times. The chain joins TRBV7-2 to TRBJ1-2; D unresolved. Germline CDR1 is SGHTA and CDR2 is FQGNSA. V was cut by 1 base and J by 6 bases, with 9 bases left in between. This CDR3 has 13 amino acids. The CDR3 region has the DNA TGTGCCAGCAGCTTAGGGAGGATAGATGGCTACACCTTC. It translates to CASSLGRIDGYTF.

The gene calls are TRBV6-2 or TRBV6-3 and TRBJ1-1, with D uncertain. V lost 6 bases and J 2 bases, leaving 10 bases between the germline ends. Germline loops: CDR1 MNHEY, CDR2 SVGEGT. The CDR3 contains 13 residues. The CDR3 spells CASSTGFNTEAFF. The CDR3 DNA reads as TGTGCCAGCAGCACGGGTTTTAACACTGAAGCTTTCTTT.

This clone came up once. This chain connects TRBV24-1 to TRBJ1-2; TRBD1 is a possible D gene (6 bases). CDR1 and CDR2 from the germline V gene are KGHDR and SFDVKD. The V gene lost 4 bases and the J gene lost 6 bases, with 14 bases spanning the gap. The CDR3 has 14 residues. The chain's CDR3 is CATSDQDRLNGYTF. The CDR3 DNA is TGTGCCACCAGTGACCAGGACAGATTGAATGGCTACACCTTC.

In its sample, this clone was seen once. The rearrangement uses TRBV2 and TRBJ2-3; the D is unclear. CDR3 size: 12 residues. V was trimmed by 2 bases and J by 14 bases, leaving 14 bases between them. The germline V gene has CDR1 SNHLY and CDR2 FYNNEI. DNA of the CDR3: TGTGCCAGCAGTGAACAGGCTAGATTCTCGTATTTT. It specifies CASSEQARFSYF.

The chain is built from TRBV7-6 and TRBJ2-1; 10 nucleotides agree with TRBD2. CDR1 and CDR2 from the germline V gene are SGHVS and FNYEAQ. The CDR3 is 17 amino acids. With 5 bases clipped from V and 5 bases from J, the junction kept 12 bases outside the gene matches. The CDR3 protein is CASSLPVATSGHNEQFF. Written as DNA, the CDR3 is TGTGCCAGCAGCCTACCGGTCGCGACTAGCGGGCACAATGAGCAGTTCTTC.